This entry concerns a single TCR beta chain. Its target is unknown. This sample was included in a study of T cell responses to AZD1222 COVID-19 vaccine. Study observations and caveats: White British ancestry dominated among donors, who included more females, and clonal diversity was possibly underestimated. Among vaccine-associated CD4 TCRs, coverage spanned spike, with dominance at 160-218 and 743-854. Targets within unmutated variant regions were reportedly found for nearly half of spike-specific TCRs.

Second-dose groups at about 4 or about 12 weeks were pooled. Produced via immunoSEQ multiplex PCR; TCRdb's table is partial and in-frame only. This sample has about 110,000 clones, with about 95% found just once. Germline assignment: CDR1 SGHDT and CDR2 YYEEEE. The CDR3 is made up of 14 amino acids. V dropped 3 bases and J dropped 6; count of bases not matched to a gene: 7. This TCR was sampled from an adult who received the AZD1222 COVID-19 vaccine. The chain has TRBV5-6 and TRBJ1-1; 8 nucleotides match TRBD1. Sample: peripheral blood, taken 28 days after the second AZD1222 dose. This chain's CDR3 is CASSYGQGPSEAFF. CDR3 sequence (DNA): TGTGCCAGCAGCTACGGACAGGGACCATCTGAAGCTTTCTTT.